These T cell receptor beta chains were read from a single sample in a study of cytomegalovirus exposure and HLA in healthy donors. Only in-frame clones appear in the TCRdb table, and some are missing; sequencing was by immunoSEQ multiplex PCR. The table lists about 120,000 clones. What was sequenced was PBMCs. These receptors all stem from a man aged 18 to 29 in good health and CMV-seronegative. Each CDR3 is given with its conserved first and last residue. D genes are given only for firm matches.

D gene | J gene | V gene | CDR3 protein | CDR3 DNA
- | TRBJ1-2 | TRBV28 | CASSLLGAVYGYTF | TGTGCCAGCAGTTTATTGGGGGCGGTCTATGGCTACACCTTC
TRBD1 | TRBJ1-2 | TRBV28 | CASSFAGGSWGYTF | TGTGCCAGCAGTTTTGCAGGGGGCTCGTGGGGCTACACCTTC
- | TRBJ2-3 | TRBV29-1 | CSVELHRADTQYF | TGCAGCGTTGAACTTCACAGGGCTGATACGCAGTATTTT
- | TRBJ2-7 | TRBV27 | CASSLGLRVEQYF | TGTGCCAGCAGTTTAGGACTTCGGGTCGAGCAGTACTTC
- | TRBJ2-7 | TRBV18 | CASSRGQNEQYF | TGTGCCAGCTCACGGGGGCAGAACGAGCAGTACTTC
TRBD1 | TRBJ1-5 | TRBV30 | CAWSVQGDQPQHF | TGTGCCTGGAGTGTACAGGGGGATCAGCCCCAGCATTTT
TRBD1 | TRBJ1-2 | TRBV7-2 | CASSSGQGYGYTF | TGTGCCAGCAGCAGTGGACAGGGATATGGCTACACCTTC
- | TRBJ1-5 | TRBV28 | CASRLQGNQPQHF | TGTGCCAGCAGATTGCAGGGAAATCAGCCCCAGCATTTT
TRBD1 | TRBJ1-2 | TRBV28 | CASTTPGQGGGYTF | TGTGCCAGCACTACCCCGGGACAGGGGGGCGGCTACACCTTC
- | TRBJ2-5 | TRBV27 | CASPSPGTAETQYF | TGTGCCAGCCCGTCCCCCGGGACTGCAGAGACCCAGTACTTC
- | TRBJ2-7 | TRBV7-2 | CASSLPERAYEQYF | TGTGCCAGCAGCTTACCTGAGAGGGCCTACGAGCAGTACTTC
TRBD1 | TRBJ2-7 | TRBV5-6 | CASSLWQDRVPNEQYF | TGTGCCAGCAGCTTGTGGCAGGACAGGGTTCCGAACGAGCAGTACTTC
TRBD2 | TRBJ2-7 | TRBV6-5 | CASSYSTLAGGYEQYF | TGTGCCAGCAGTTACTCGACCCTAGCGGGAGGCTACGAGCAGTACTTC
- | TRBJ1-1 | TRBV7-2 | CASSFGGGSRSGTEAFF | TGTGCCAGCAGCTTCGGGGGCGGGAGTAGGTCTGGCACTGAAGCTTTCTTT
- | TRBJ2-3 | TRBV20-1 | CSASGGDTQYF | TGCAGTGCTAGCGGGGGTGATACGCAGTATTTT
- | TRBJ1-1 | TRBV30 | CAWSSLRGENTEAFF | TGTGCCTGGAGTAGTTTGCGCGGGGAAAACACTGAAGCTTTCTTT
- | TRBJ2-5 | TRBV7-9 | CASSSKGSGMETQYF | TGTGCCAGCAGCTCAAAAGGGTCAGGGATGGAGACCCAGTACTTC
- | TRBJ2-7 | TRBV6-5 | CASSYGQGPYEQYF | TGTGCCAGCAGTTACGGGCAGGGCCCCTACGAGCAGTACTTC
- | TRBJ2-5 | TRBV15 | CATSRVQFTVVETQYF | TGTGCCACCAGCAGAGTCCAATTCACAGTTGTGGAGACCCAGTACTTC
- | TRBJ1-4 | TRBV28 | CASSLLQGPTWEKLFF | TGTGCCAGCAGTTTACTACAGGGCCCCACCTGGGAAAAACTGTTTTTT
- | TRBJ2-6 | TRBV5-4 | CASWRDGSGANVLTF | TGTGCCAGCTGGCGGGACGGCTCTGGGGCCAACGTCCTGACTTTC
- | TRBJ2-2 | TRBV28 | CASSLTSPTGELFF | TGTGCCAGCAGTTTAACTAGTCCCACCGGGGAGCTGTTTTTT
TRBD1 | TRBJ1-2 | TRBV6-5 | CASSYYFGTAYGYTF | TGTGCCAGCAGTTACTATTTCGGGACAGCCTATGGCTACACCTTC